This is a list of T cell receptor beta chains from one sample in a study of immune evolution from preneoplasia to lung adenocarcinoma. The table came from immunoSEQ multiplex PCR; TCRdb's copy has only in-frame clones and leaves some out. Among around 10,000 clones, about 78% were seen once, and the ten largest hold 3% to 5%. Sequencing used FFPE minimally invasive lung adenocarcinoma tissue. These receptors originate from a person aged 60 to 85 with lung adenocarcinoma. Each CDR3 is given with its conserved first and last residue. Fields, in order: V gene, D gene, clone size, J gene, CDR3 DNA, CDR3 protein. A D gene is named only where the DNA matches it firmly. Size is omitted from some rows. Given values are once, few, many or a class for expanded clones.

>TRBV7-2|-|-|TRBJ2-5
TGTGCCAGCAGCTTAGCGACCTCTAAAGCGACCCAGTACTTC
CASSLATSKATQYF
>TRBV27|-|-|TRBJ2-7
TGTGCCAGCAGTTTAAAACACCTCTACGAGCAGTACTTC
CASSLKHLYEQYF
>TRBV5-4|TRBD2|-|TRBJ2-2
TGTGCCAGCAGCTGGGACCTAGCGGGAGGGCCCAACGGGGAGCTGTTTTTT
CASSWDLAGGPNGELFF
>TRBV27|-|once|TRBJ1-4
TGTGCCAGCAGCCATCCGGCGAACTCGGAAAAACTGTTTTTT
CASSHPANSEKLFF
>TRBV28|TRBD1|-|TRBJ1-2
TGTGCCAGCAGGAAAGGGGGCGGGAGCTATGGCTACACCTTC
CASRKGGGSYGYTF
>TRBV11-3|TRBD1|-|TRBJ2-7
TGTGCCAGCAGCTGGAGAAACAGGGGGCCGGGGGAGCAGTACTTC
CASSWRNRGPGEQYF
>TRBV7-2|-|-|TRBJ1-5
TGTGCCAGCAGCCGACAGCCGGGCAATCAGCCCCAGCATTTT
CASSRQPGNQPQHF
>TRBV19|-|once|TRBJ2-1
TGTGCCAGTAGTAAGCAGGGGGGGGGTGAGCAGTTCTTC
CASSKQGGGEQFF
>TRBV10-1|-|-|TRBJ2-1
TGCGCCAGCAGTGAGCGTTCCAGGCGGCTGAGCTCCTACAATGAGCAGTTCTTC
CASSERSRRLSSYNEQFF
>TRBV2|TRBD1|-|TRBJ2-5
TGTGCCAGCGGTCCGACAGGGGTAATACAGACCCAGTACTTC
CASGPTGVIQTQYF
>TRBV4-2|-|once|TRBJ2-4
TGTGCCAGCAGCCAAGGACTAGCCAAAAACATTCAGTACTTC
CASSQGLAKNIQYF
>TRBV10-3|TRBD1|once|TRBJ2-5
TGTGCCATCAGTGAGTCAGGACAGGCTGTTGGGTACTTC
CAISESGQAVGYF
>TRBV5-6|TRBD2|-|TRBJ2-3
TGTGCCAGCAGCTTGGGGCTAGCGGGGGTACAAGATACGCAGTATTTT
CASSLGLAGVQDTQYF
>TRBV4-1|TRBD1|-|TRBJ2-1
TGCGCCAGCAGACCCTTAATACAGGGGGCTCAGTACAATGAGCAGTTCTTC
CASRPLIQGAQYNEQFF
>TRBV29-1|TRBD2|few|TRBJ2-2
TGCAGCGTTGGGGGGGGCACCGGGGAGCTGTTTTTT
CSVGGGTGELFF